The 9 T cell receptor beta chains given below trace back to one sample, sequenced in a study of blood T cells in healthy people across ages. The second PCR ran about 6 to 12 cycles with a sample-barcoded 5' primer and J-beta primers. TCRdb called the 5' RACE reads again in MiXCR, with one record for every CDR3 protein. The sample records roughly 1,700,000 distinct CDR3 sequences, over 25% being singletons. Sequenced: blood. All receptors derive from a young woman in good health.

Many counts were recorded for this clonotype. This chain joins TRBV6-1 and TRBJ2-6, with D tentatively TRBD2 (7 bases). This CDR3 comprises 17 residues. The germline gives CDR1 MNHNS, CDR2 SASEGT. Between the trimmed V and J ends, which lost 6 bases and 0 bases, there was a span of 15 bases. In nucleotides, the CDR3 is TGTGCCAGCAGCCGAGGGGGGGGCGGCTCTGGGGCCAACGTCCTGACTTTC. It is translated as CASSRGGGGSGANVLTF.

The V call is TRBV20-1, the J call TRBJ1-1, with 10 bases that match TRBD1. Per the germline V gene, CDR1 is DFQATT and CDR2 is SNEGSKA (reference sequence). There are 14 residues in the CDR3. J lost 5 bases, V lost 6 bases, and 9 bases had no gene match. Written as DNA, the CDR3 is TGCAGTGCCGAAGCTCCGGGACAGGGGACTGAAGCTTTCTTT. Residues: CSAEAPGQGTEAFF.

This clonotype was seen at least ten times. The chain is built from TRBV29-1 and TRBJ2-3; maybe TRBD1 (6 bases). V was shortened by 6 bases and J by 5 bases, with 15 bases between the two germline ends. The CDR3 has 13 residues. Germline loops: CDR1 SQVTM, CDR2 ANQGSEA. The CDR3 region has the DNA TGCAGCGTAGGACTGGGACAACTAGATACGCAGTATTTT. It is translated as CSVGLGQLDTQYF.

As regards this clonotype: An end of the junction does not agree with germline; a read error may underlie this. For the CDR3, the DNA is TGTGCCGGCAGCCCGTGGGGGGCCAGCCGTCGCACAGATACGCAGTATTTT. It translates to CAGSPWGASRRTDTQYF. V is TRBV7-9 and J is TRBJ2-3; D may correspond to TRBD1 or TRBD2 (6 bases each). This CDR3 has 17 amino acids. The V gene's germline CDR1 is SEHNR and CDR2 FQNEAQ (reference sequence).

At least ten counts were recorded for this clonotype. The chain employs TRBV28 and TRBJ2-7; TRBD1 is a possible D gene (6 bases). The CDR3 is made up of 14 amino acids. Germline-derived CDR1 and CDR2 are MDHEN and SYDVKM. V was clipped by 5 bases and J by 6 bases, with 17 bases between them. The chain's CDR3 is CASSLPTGTGEQYF. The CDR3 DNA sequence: TGTGCCAGCAGTCTCCCGACAGGAACGGGCGAGCAGTACTTC.

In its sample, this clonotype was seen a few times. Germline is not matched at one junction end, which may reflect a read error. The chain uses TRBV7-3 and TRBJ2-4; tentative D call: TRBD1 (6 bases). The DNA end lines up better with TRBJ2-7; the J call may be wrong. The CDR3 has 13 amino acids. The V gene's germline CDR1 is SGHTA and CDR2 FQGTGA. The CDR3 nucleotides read TGTGCCAACAGCTTAGGGGACAAGAACGAGCAGTACTTC. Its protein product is CANSLGDKNEQYF.

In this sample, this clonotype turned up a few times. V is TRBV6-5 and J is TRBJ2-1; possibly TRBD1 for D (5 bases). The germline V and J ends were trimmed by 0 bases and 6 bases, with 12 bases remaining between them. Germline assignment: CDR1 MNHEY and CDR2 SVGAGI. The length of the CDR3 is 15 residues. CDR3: CASSYSTEGANEQFF. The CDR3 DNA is TGTGCCAGCAGTTACTCGACGGAAGGGGCCAATGAGCAGTTCTTC.

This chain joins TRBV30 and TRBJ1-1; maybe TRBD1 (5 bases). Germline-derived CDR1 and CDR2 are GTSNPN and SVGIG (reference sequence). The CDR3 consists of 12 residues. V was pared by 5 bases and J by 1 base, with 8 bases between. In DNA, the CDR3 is TGTGCCTGGTCCAGGGCGAACACTGAAGCTTTCTTT. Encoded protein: CAWSRANTEAFF.

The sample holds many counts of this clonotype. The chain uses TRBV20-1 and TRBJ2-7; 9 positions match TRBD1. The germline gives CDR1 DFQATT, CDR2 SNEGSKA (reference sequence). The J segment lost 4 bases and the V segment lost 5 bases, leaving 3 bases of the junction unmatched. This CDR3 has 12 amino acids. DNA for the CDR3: TGCAGTGCTGCAGGACAGGGGTACGAGCAGTACTTC. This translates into CSAAGQGYEQYF.